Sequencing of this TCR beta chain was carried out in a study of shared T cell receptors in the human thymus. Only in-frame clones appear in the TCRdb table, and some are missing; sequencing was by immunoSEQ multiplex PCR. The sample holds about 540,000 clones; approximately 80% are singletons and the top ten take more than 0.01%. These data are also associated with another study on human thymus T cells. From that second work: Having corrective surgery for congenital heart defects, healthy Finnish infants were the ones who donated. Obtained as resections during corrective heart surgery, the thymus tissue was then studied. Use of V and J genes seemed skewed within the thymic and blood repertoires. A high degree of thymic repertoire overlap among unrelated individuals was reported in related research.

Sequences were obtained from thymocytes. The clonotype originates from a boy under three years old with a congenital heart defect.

The DNA of the CDR3 is TGTGCCAGCAGTTTATCGCAGCGTAGACCCTACGAGCAGTACTTC. This translates into CASSLSQRRPYEQYF. The gene calls are TRBV28 and TRBJ2-7; D ambiguous. Trimming removed 1 base from V and 2 bases from J, with 12 bases in between. This CDR3 has 15 amino acids. Germline-derived CDR1 and CDR2 are MDHEN and SYDVKM.